Presented here are 28 T cell receptor beta chains from one specimen sequenced in a study of blood T cell repertoires in COVID-19. The repertoire was sequenced with immunoSEQ multiplex PCR; TCRdb's copy has only in-frame clones and lacks some. The top ten clones hold around 20% of a sample with around 67,000 clones, 87% of them seen once. The sequenced sample was peripheral blood. The receptors here all came from an elderly woman with acute or convalescent COVID-19.

The V call is TRBV27, the J call TRBJ1-1, with 10 bases fitting TRBD1. The CDR3 spans 14 residues. CDR1 and CDR2 from the germline V gene are MNHEY and SMNVEV (reference sequence). With V trimmed by 6 bases and J by 1 base, 2 bases remained unmatched. CDR3 residues: CASSGQGGNTEAFF. The CDR3 DNA reads TGTGCCAGCAGCGGACAGGGGGGGAACACTGAAGCTTTCTTT.

The chain combines TRBV5-1 with TRBJ1-1; tentatively, D is TRBD1 (5 bases). Trimming left V 1 base short and J 0 bases short, with 10 bases between. CDR1 and CDR2 (germline): SGHRS, YFSETQ. This CDR3 is 15 amino acids long. CDR3 in amino acids: CASSLMSGMNTEAFF. CDR3 nucleotide sequence: TGCGCCAGCAGCTTGATGTCAGGGATGAACACTGAAGCTTTCTTT.

The CDR3 is CASSFTGSGQPQHF. CDR3 sequence (DNA): TGTGCCAGCAGTTTTACGGGGTCCGGTCAGCCCCAGCATTTT. This chain links TRBV28 with TRBJ1-5, with no clear D. Trimming removed 3 bases from V and 6 bases from J, with 12 bases in between. CDR3 length equals 14 residues. CDR1 and CDR2 from the germline V gene are MDHEN and SYDVKM.

This chain uses TRBV30 with TRBJ2-1; the match to TRBD2 covers 10 bases. The CDR3 runs 15 residues. Trimming took 3 bases from V and 5 from J; bases not matched to a gene: 7. Germline V gives CDR1 GTSNPN, CDR2 SVGIG (reference sequence). CDR3 coding DNA: TGTGCCTGGAGGGCCTGGGGACTAGCGAACAATGAGCAGTTCTTC. The encoded protein is CAWRAWGLANNEQFF.

This rearrangement joins TRBV15 to TRBJ1-2; perhaps TRBD1 as D (6 bases). V lost 5 bases, J lost 8 bases, and 21 bases lay in between. Per the germline V gene, CDR1 is LNHNV and CDR2 is YYDKDF (reference sequence). The CDR3 length is 15 residues. The CDR3, as DNA: TGTGCCACCAGCCTTACCGCCGGGACACCCTACGGCTACACCTTC. Its protein product is CATSLTAGTPYGYTF.

The V and J genes are TRBV3-1 (or the pseudogene TRBV3-2) and TRBJ2-7; the D gene is possibly TRBD2 (6 bases). Trimming pared 0 bases from V and 1 base from J, leaving 7 bases between. The CDR3 has 14 amino acids. The germline gives CDR1 LGHDT, CDR2 YNNKEL (reference sequence). DNA of the CDR3: TGTGCCAGCAGCCAAGATCGGGGGTCCTACGAGCAGTACTTC. Amino acid sequence: CASSQDRGSYEQYF.

This clone has a handful of counts. J is TRBJ2-5 and V is TRBV5-1; 8 nucleotides agree with TRBD2. V trimming: 2 bases; J trimming: 3 bases; junction bases outside the gene matches: 3. The CDR3 sequence is 14 residues long. Germline V gene lookup returns CDR1 SGHRS and CDR2 YFSETQ. CDR3 sequence reads: CASSFSGTKETQYF. CDR3 sequence (DNA): TGCGCCAGCAGCTTTAGCGGGACCAAAGAGACCCAGTACTTC.

This chain links TRBV28 with TRBJ1-5; 7 bases line up with TRBD1. This CDR3 contains 14 residues. V was clipped by 9 bases and J by 7 bases; unmatched bases: 12. Germline loops: CDR1 MDHEN, CDR2 SYDVKM. CDR3 in DNA: TGTGCCAGTCGTTTTGTCGGGACAGCCCAGCCCCAGCATTTT. Amino acids: CASRFVGTAQPQHF.

The chain has TRBV19 and TRBJ2-5; tentatively, D is TRBD2 (6 bases). Trimming shortened V by 1 base and J by 4 bases, and 7 bases separated the two germline ends. CDR1 LNHDA and CDR2 SQIVND come from the germline V gene (reference sequence). The length of the CDR3 is 13 residues. CDR3 amino acids: CASSIAGGETQYF. The CDR3 DNA is TGTGCCAGTAGTATAGCCGGGGGAGAGACCCAGTACTTC.

The V gene is TRBV5-1, the J gene TRBJ2-3; TRBD2 agrees at 8 bases. Germline V gives CDR1 SGHRS, CDR2 YFSETQ. The V gene end was trimmed by 5 bases and the J gene end by 0 bases; junction bases not matched to a gene: 5. This CDR3 spans 15 amino acids. The CDR3 is CASSSASGSTDTQYF. The CDR3 region has the DNA TGCGCCAGCAGTTCGGCTAGCGGGAGCACAGATACGCAGTATTTT.

CDR3 bases: TGTGCCAGCAGCTTAGAGGCTAGCGGGGGGCTCGAAAACATTCAGTACTTC. Amino acids: CASSLEASGGLENIQYF. The chain has TRBV7-2 and TRBJ2-4, with 11 positions matching TRBD2. J was trimmed by 5 bases and V by 1 base; bases with no gene match: 7. Per the germline V gene, CDR1 is SGHTA and CDR2 is FQGNSA. This CDR3 is 17 amino acids long.

The CDR3 DNA follows: TGTGCCAGCAGCCCCCAGGAGGCGGGAGCGGTAGATACGCAGTATTTT. Amino acids: CASSPQEAGAVDTQYF. The rearrangement joins TRBV9 to TRBJ2-3; 7 positions match TRBD2. From germline, CDR1 is SGDLS and CDR2 YYNGEE. This CDR3 has 16 amino acids. V was pared by 4 bases and J by 5 bases, with 13 bases of the junction left unmatched.

This chain's CDR3 is CASSLTGSGEKLFF. The CDR3 DNA sequence: TGCGCCAGCAGCTTGACAGGGTCCGGTGAAAAACTGTTTTTT. This rearrangement joins TRBV5-1 to TRBJ1-4, with D possibly matching TRBD1 (6 bases). V lost 1 base and J lost 7, with 11 bases in between. The CDR3 sequence is 14 residues long. Per germline, CDR1 SGHRS and CDR2 YFSETQ.

This clone was counted between two and nine times. This rearrangement joins TRBV5-1 to TRBJ1-1; D is unresolved. Germline V gene data show CDR1 as SGHRS and CDR2 as YFSETQ. The V end was cut by 1 base, the J end by 5 bases, with 9 bases between. The CDR3 has 13 amino acids. CDR3 nucleotide sequence: TGCGCCAGCAGCTTGATAATAGATACTGAAGCTTTCTTT. Protein: CASSLIIDTEAFF.

Here the CDR3 DNA reads TGTGCCAGCAGCCTCCCTGGGGCTGCCTACGAGCAGTACTTC. It specifies CASSLPGAAYEQYF. The J gene is TRBJ2-7, the V gene TRBV7-8; possibly TRBD1 for D (5 bases). V was pared by 5 bases and J by 2 bases, with 13 bases between. CDR3 length: 14 residues. Germline V gives CDR1 SGHVS, CDR2 FQNEAQ.

To note about this clone: The identical CDR3 is also encoded by other nucleotide sequences in the sample. The chain joins TRBV28 to TRBJ1-5; TRBD1 might be the D (6 bases). Germline V gene lookup returns CDR1 MDHEN and CDR2 SYDVKM. This CDR3 comprises 14 residues. Trimming left V 3 bases short and J 5 bases short, with 11 bases between. CDR3 nucleotide sequence: TGTGCCAGCAGTTTGACCGGGGGGCATCAGCCCCAGCATTTT. Translation: CASSLTGGHQPQHF.

The CDR3 DNA reads TGTGCCACCAAGGGACTCCTTAATCAGCCCCAGCATTTT. The encoded protein is CATKGLLNQPQHF. The V call is TRBV28, the J call TRBJ1-5; D may be TRBD1 (5 bases). The V end lost 10 bases, the J end lost 4 bases, and 14 bases lay between the germline ends. CDR1 is MDHEN and CDR2 is SYDVKM in the germline V gene. This CDR3 has 13 amino acids. The whole variable domain, remainder taken from reference TRBV28 and TRBJ1-5, is DVKVTQSSRYLVKRTGEKVFLECVQDMDHENMFWYRQDPGLGLRLIYFSYDVKMKEKGDIPEGYSVSREKKERFSLILESASTNQTSMYLCATKGLLNQPQHFGDGTRLSIL.

The rearrangement links TRBV9 to TRBJ2-1; maybe TRBD2 (5 bases). The germline gives CDR1 SGDLS, CDR2 YYNGEE. Between the trimmed V and J ends, which lost 4 bases and 9 bases, there was a span of 17 bases. The CDR3 covers 14 residues. As DNA, the CDR3 is TGTGCCAGCAGCCCAACTAGGTTGAGAGGTGAGCAGTTCTTC. Its translation: CASSPTRLRGEQFF.

The chain recombines TRBV5-8 with TRBJ1-5; D is ambiguous. V was trimmed by 6 bases and J by 3 bases, leaving 16 bases between them. The CDR3 has 15 residues. Germline CDR1 SGHTS, CDR2 YDEGEE. The CDR3 loop is CASTLGARSNQPQHF. The CDR3 coding sequence is TGTGCCAGCACCCTAGGAGCAAGGTCCAATCAGCCCCAGCATTTT.

The chain has TRBV29-1 and TRBJ2-3; 7 nucleotides line up with TRBD2. V lost 8 bases and J lost 4; bases outside the gene matches: 12. CDR1 and CDR2 from the germline V gene are SQVTM and ANQGSEA. CDR3 size: 14 residues. The CDR3 DNA reads as TGCAGCTCCTGGGGGGGGAGGGGTCCAGATACGCAGTATTTT. Translating it yields CSSWGGRGPDTQYF.

The V gene is TRBV6-1, the J gene TRBJ2-7, with TRBD2 identical over 9 bases. CDR1 and CDR2 from the germline V gene are MNHNS and SASEGT. After removal of 2 bases from V and 2 bases from J, the junction contained 13 bases not matched to a gene. CDR3 length equals 18 residues. The CDR3 DNA reads as TGTGCCAGCAGTGAACGGGCCTGGGGTGGGACTAGCCCCTACGAGCAGTACTTC. It codes for CASSERAWGGTSPYEQYF.

This clone is a singleton in its sample. The V and J genes are TRBV11-3 and TRBJ2-1, with 8 nucleotides matching TRBD1. The CDR3 has 13 amino acids. The germline V gene encodes CDR1 SGHNT and CDR2 YENEEA. V shed 2 bases, J shed 7 bases, and the junction held 1 base outside the gene matches. CDR3 in DNA: TGTGCCAGCAGCTTACAGGGGGCGAATGAGCAGTTCTTC. Its protein is CASSLQGANEQFF.

This clone occurred a few times. This chain links TRBV27 with TRBJ2-7; TRBD2 aligns across 12 bases. Unmatched junction bases numbered 7, after V lost 3 bases and J lost 4 bases. Germline loops: CDR1 MNHEY, CDR2 SMNVEV (reference sequence). The CDR3 covers 16 residues. This chain's CDR3 is CASSLSLGTSGYEQYF. CDR3 nucleotides: TGTGCCAGCAGTTTGTCCCTTGGGACTAGCGGGTACGAGCAGTACTTC.

The V gene is TRBV28, the J gene TRBJ2-2, with TRBD1 identical over 8 bases. V shed 5 bases and J 4 bases; nucleotides not matched to a gene: 12. The CDR3 runs to 17 residues. CDR1 and CDR2 (germline): MDHEN, SYDVKM. CDR3: CASSTPSQGASTGELFF. In DNA, the CDR3 is TGTGCCAGCAGTACCCCCAGCCAGGGGGCGAGCACCGGGGAGCTGTTTTTT.

The chain combines TRBV9 with TRBJ1-6; D is unresolved. The CDR3 is 14 amino acids. Germline V gene lookup returns CDR1 SGDLS and CDR2 YYNGEE. V dropped 2 bases and J dropped 7 bases, with 10 bases sitting between them. CDR3 in amino acids: CASSVREANSPLHF. In DNA form, the CDR3 reads TGTGCCAGCAGCGTCCGGGAAGCAAATTCACCCCTCCACTTT. The entire variable domain, with the rest obtained from reference TRBV9 and TRBJ1-6, is as follows: DSGVTQTPKHLITATGQRVTLRCSPRSGDLSVYWYQQSLDQGLQFLIQYYNGEERAKGNILERFSAQQFPDLHSELNLSSLELGDSALYFCASSVREANSPLHFGNGTRLTVT.

The rearrangement uses TRBV28 and TRBJ1-1, with a weak D call TRBD1 (5 bases). This CDR3 region has 13 residues. The germline CDR1 and CDR2 sequences are MDHEN and SYDVKM. V gave up 5 bases and J gave up 6 bases, with 13 bases separating them. Here the CDR3 DNA reads TGTGCCAGCAGTGGAGCAGGGATCCCTGAAGCTTTCTTT. It encodes CASSGAGIPEAFF.

The chain carries TRBV29-1 and TRBJ1-5, with D perhaps matching TRBD1 (6 bases). The CDR3 has 14 residues. The V end was cut by 6 bases, the J end by 7 bases, with 19 bases between. Germline assignment: CDR1 SQVTM and CDR2 ANQGSEA. The CDR3 here is CSVTSGGGDQPQHF. CDR3 sequence (DNA): TGCAGCGTGACCTCGGGGGGCGGTGACCAGCCCCAGCATTTT.

This chain joins TRBV28 and TRBJ1-2; TRBD1 matches 9 bases. The CDR3 sequence is 15 residues long. Per germline, CDR1 MDHEN and CDR2 SYDVKM. With V trimmed by 5 bases and J by 6 bases, 10 bases remained unmatched. CDR3 in amino acids: CASSPHRGRRDGYTF. The CDR3 DNA sequence: TGTGCCAGCAGTCCACACAGGGGGCGCAGGGATGGCTACACCTTC.